This paragraph covers one T cell receptor beta chain sequence. Its specificity is not known. This specimen belongs to a study of cytomegalovirus exposure and HLA in healthy donors. In the study overall: Early released data comprised approximately 85 million unique TCRs from HLA-typed donors.

Primers for the PCR totalled 60 Vbeta and 13 Jbeta. The authors' processing: Later work found around 80 million unique TCR beta chains, with 9.5 million to 12 million shared. Assay: immunoSEQ multiplex PCR; the TCRdb copy retains only in-frame clones and omits some. The D gene and trimming were derived from the DNA, and the V and J assignments and clone size from that table. This sample contains roughly 190,000 clones. Whole-study results and caveats: Investigators reported 164 TCR beta chains as tied to cytomegalovirus. Trimming of TCR beta V- and J-genes showed a link, identified in a later analysis, to a missense DCLRE1C variant.

This TCR came from a man aged 30 to 45 in good health and CMV-seronegative. The specimen sequenced was PBMCs.

CDR3 DNA: TGTGCCAGCAGCGTAGAGGGCGTAAGTAGCGGGGATGCAAGGGATACGCAGTATTTT. Its protein product is CASSVEGVSSGDARDTQYF. V usage is TRBV9 and J usage is TRBJ2-3; 8 bases align to TRBD2. V dropped 0 bases and J dropped 6; count of bases not matched to a gene: 18. The CDR3 loop spans 19 amino acids. Per the germline V gene, CDR1 is SGDLS and CDR2 is YYNGEE.